This TCR beta chain was profiled in a study of T cells expressing NK-cell markers. CDR3 length equals 12 residues. Germline CDR1 ENHRY, CDR2 SYGVKD. TCRdb reanalyzed the 5' RACE reads and collapses them to one entry per CDR3 protein, without DNA. The sample totals about 460,000 distinct CDR3 sequences. Material: blood T cells: a sorted CD56 or NKG2C T cell subset, CD4+ or CD8+ T cells, or bulk PBMC T cells (not recorded which). The chain links TRBV10-3 to TRBJ1-3. This sequence originates from a woman aged 50 to 60 in good health. CDR3 residues: CATSYSGNTIYF.